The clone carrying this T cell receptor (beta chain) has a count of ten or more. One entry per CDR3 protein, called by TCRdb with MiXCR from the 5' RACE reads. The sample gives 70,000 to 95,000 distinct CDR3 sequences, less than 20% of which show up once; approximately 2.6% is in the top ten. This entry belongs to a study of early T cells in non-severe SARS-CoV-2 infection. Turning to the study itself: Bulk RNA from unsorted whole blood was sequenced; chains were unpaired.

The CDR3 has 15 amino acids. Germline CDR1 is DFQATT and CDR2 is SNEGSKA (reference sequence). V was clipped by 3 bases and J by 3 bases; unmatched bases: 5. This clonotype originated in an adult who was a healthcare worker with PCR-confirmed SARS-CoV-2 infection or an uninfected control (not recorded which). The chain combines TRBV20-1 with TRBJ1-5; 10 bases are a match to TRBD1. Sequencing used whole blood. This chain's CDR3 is CSASPGQGPNQPQHF. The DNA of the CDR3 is TGCAGTGCTAGCCCGGGACAGGGGCCCAATCAGCCCCAGCATTTT.